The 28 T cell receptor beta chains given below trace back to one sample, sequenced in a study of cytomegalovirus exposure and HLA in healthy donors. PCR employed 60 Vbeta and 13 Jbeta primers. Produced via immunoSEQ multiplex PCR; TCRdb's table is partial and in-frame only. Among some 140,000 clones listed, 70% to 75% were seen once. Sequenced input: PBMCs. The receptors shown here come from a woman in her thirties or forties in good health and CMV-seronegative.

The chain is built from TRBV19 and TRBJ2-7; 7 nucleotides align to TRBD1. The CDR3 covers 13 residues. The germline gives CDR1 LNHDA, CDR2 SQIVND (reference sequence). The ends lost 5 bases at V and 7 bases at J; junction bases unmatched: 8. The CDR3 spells CASSQNRGREQYF. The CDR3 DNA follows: TGTGCCAGTAGTCAAAACAGGGGAAGGGAGCAGTACTTC.

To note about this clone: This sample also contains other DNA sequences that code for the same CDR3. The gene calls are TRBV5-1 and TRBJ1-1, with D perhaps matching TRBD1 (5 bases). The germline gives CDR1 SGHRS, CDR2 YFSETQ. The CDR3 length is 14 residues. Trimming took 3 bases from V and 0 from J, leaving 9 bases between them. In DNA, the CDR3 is TGCGCCAGCAGCTCTCTAGGGGTGAACACTGAAGCTTTCTTT. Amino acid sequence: CASSSLGVNTEAFF. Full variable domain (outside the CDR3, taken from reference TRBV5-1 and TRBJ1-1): KAGVTQTPRYLIKTRGQQVTLSCSPISGHRSVSWYQQTPGQGLQFLFEYFSETQRNKGNFPGRFSGRQFSNSRSEMNVSTLELGDSALYLCASSSLGVNTEAFFGQGTRLTVV.

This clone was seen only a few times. The CDR3 region has the DNA TGTGCCAGCTCACCATCAGGCAATGGCTACACCTTC. Amino acid sequence: CASSPSGNGYTF. The chain links TRBV18 to TRBJ1-2; D gene uncertain. The V end lost 2 bases, the J end lost 6 bases, and 7 bases lay between the germline ends. Germline V gives CDR1 KGHSH, CDR2 LQKENI. The CDR3 totals 12 residues.

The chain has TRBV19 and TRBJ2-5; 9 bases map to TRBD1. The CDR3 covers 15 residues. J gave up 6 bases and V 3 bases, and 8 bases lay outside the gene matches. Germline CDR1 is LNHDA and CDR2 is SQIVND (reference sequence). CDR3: CASSIEGTGRKTQYF. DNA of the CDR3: TGTGCCAGTAGTATTGAAGGGACAGGGAGGAAGACCCAGTACTTC.

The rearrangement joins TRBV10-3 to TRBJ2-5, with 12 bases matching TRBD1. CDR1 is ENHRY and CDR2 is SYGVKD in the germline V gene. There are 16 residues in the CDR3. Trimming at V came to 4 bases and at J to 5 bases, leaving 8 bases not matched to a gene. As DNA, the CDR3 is TGTGCCATCAGTGGAGGTGGGACAGGGGGCGCGGAGACCCAGTACTTC. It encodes CAISGGGTGGAETQYF.

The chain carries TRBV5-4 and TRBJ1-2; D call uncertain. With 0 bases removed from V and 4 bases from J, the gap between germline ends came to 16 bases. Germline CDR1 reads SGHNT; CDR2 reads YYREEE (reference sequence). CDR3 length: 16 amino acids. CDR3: CASSLVGWTAPYGYTF. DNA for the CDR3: TGTGCCAGCAGCTTGGTAGGGTGGACTGCCCCCTATGGCTACACCTTC.

The CDR3 DNA reads TGTGCCAGCAGCTTGGTTTGGGTGGGGGCCCCCAATAATTCACCCCTCCACTTT. Translated, it gives CASSLVWVGAPNNSPLHF. V is TRBV5-6 and J is TRBJ1-6; D perhaps matches TRBD1 (6 bases). This CDR3 comprises 18 residues. Germline values: CDR1 SGHDT, CDR2 YYEEEE. Trimming stripped 0 bases from V and 5 bases from J, with 18 bases between.

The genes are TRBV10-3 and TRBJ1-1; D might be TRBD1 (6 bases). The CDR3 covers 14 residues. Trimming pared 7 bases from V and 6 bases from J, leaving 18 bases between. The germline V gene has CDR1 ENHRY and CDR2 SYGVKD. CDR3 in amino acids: CAIKGPGVASEAFF. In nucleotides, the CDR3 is TGTGCCATCAAAGGTCCAGGGGTTGCATCTGAAGCTTTCTTT.

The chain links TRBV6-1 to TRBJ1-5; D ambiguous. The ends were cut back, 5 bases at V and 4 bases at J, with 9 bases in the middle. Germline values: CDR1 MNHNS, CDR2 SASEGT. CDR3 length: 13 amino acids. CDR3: CASSYDMNQPQHF. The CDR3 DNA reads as TGTGCCAGCAGTTATGACATGAATCAGCCCCAGCATTTT.

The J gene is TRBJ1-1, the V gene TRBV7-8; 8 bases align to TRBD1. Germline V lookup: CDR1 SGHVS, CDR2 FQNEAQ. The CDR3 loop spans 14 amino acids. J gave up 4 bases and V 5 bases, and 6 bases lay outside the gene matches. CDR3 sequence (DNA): TGTGCCAGCAGCCATAGGACAGGGCGCACTGAAGCTTTCTTT. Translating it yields CASSHRTGRTEAFF. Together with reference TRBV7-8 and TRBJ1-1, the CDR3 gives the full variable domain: GAGVSQSPRYKVAKRGQDVALRCDPISGHVSLFWYQQALGQGPEFLTYFQNEAQLDKSGLPSDRFFAERPEGSVSTLKIQRTQQEDSAVYLCASSHRTGRTEAFFGQGTRLTVV.

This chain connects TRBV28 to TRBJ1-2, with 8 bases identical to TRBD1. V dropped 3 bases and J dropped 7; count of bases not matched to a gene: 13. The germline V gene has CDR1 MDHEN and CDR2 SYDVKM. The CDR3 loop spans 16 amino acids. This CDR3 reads CASSLGRGRGPSGYTF. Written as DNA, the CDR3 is TGTGCCAGCAGTTTGGGCAGGGGGCGGGGGCCGAGTGGCTACACCTTC.

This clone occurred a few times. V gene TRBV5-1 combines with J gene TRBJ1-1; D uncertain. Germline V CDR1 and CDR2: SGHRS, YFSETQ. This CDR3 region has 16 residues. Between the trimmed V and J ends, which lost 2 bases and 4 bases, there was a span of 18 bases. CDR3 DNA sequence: TGCGCCAGCAGCTTTTCTTCAATGGGGAGCGGCACTGAAGCTTTCTTT. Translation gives CASSFSSMGSGTEAFF.

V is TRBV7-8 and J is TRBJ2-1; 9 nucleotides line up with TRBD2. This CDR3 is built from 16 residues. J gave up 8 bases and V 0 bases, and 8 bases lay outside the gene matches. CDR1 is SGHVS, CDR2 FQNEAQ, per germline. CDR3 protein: CASSLASGGKVHEQFF. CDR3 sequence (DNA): TGTGCCAGCAGCTTAGCTAGCGGGGGTAAGGTACATGAGCAGTTCTTC. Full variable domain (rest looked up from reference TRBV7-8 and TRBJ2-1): GAGVSQSPRYKVAKRGQDVALRCDPISGHVSLFWYQQALGQGPEFLTYFQNEAQLDKSGLPSDRFFAERPEGSVSTLKIQRTQQEDSAVYLCASSLASGGKVHEQFFGPGTRLTVL.

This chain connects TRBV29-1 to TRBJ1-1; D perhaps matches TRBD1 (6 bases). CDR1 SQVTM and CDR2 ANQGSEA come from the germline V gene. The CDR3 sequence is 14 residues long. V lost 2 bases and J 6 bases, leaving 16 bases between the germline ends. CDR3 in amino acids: CSVETRGRFAEAFF. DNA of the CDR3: TGCAGCGTTGAAACCAGGGGCCGATTCGCTGAAGCTTTCTTT. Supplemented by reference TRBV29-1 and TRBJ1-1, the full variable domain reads SAVISQKPSRDICQRGTSLTIQCQVDSQVTMMFWYRQQPGQSLTLIATANQGSEATYESGFVIDKFPISRPNLTFSTLTVSNMSPEDSSIYLCSVETRGRFAEAFFGQGTRLTVV.

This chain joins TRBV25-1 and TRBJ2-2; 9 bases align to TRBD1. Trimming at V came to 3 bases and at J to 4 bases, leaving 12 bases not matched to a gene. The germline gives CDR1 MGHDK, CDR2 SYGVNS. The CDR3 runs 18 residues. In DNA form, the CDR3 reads TGTGCCAGCAGTGATCCGGGACAGGGACGGGCTGGCACCGGGGAGCTGTTTTTT. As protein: CASSDPGQGRAGTGELFF.

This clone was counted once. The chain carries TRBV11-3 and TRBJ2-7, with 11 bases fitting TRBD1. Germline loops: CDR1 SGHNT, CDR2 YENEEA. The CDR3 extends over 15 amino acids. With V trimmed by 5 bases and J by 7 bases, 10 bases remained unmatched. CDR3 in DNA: TGTGCCAGCAGCCCGGGACAGGGGGAACTAAGAGAGCAGTACTTC. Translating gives CASSPGQGELREQYF.

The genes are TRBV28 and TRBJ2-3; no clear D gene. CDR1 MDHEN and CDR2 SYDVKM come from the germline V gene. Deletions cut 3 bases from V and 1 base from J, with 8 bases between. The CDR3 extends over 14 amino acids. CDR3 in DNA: TGTGCCAGCAGTTTTACGGCGGGCACAGATACGCAGTATTTT. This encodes CASSFTAGTDTQYF.

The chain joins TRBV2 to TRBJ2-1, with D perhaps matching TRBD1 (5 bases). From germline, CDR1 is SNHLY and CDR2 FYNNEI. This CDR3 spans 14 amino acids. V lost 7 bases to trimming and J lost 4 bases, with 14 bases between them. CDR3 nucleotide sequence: TGTGCCAGCACCACACAGGTTAGATACAATGAGCAGTTCTTC. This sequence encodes CASTTQVRYNEQFF. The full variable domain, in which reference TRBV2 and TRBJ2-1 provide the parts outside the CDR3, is EPEVTQTPSHQVTQMGQEVILRCVPISNHLYFYWYRQILGQKVEFLVSFYNNEISEKSEIFDDQFSVERPDGSNFTLKIRSTKLEDSAMYFCASTTQVRYNEQFFGPGTRLTVL.

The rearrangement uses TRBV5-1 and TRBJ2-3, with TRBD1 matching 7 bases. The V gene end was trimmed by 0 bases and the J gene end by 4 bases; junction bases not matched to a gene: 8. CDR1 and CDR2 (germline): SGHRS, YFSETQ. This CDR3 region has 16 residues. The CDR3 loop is CASSLGQGEVADTQYF. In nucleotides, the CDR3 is TGCGCCAGCAGCTTGGGACAGGGTGAAGTGGCAGATACGCAGTATTTT.

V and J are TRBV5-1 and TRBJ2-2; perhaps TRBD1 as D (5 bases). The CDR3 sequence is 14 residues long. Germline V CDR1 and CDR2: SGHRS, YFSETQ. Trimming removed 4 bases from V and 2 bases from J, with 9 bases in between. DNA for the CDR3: TGCGCCAGCAGCCCGGACACTAACACCGGGGAGCTGTTTTTT. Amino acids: CASSPDTNTGELFF.

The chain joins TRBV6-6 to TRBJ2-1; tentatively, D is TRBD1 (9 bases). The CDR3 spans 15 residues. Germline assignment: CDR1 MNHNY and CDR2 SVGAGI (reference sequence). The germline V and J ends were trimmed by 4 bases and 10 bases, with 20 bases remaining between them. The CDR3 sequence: CASSSQAGDRVEQFF. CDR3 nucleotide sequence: TGTGCCAGCAGTTCCCAAGCGGGGGACAGGGTGGAGCAGTTCTTC.

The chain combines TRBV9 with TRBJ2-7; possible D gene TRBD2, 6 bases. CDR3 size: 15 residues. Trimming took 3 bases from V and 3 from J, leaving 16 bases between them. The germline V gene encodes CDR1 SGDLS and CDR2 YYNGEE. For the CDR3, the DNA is TGTGCCAGCAGCGCCTCCGGGACTTCCGTCTACGAGCAGTACTTC. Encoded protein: CASSASGTSVYEQYF.

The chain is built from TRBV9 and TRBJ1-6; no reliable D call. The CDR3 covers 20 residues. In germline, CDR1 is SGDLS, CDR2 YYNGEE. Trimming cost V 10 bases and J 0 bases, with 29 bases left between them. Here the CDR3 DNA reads TGTGCCGGCACCCCCGACGGCAGACCAGACTTGAGCTCCTATAATTCACCCCTCCACTTT. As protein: CAGTPDGRPDLSSYNSPLHF. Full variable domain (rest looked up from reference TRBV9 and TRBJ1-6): DSGVTQTPKHLITATGQRVTLRCSPRSGDLSVYWYQQSLDQGLQFLIQYYNGEERAKGNILERFSAQQFPDLHSELNLSSLELGDSALYFCAGTPDGRPDLSSYNSPLHFGNGTRLTVT.

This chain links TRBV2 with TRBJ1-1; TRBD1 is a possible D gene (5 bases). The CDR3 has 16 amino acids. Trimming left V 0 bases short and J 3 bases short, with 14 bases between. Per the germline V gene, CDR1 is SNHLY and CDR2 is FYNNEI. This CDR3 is CASSEAHGGGYTEAFF. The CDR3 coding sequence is TGTGCCAGCAGTGAAGCCCACGGGGGGGGATACACTGAAGCTTTCTTT.

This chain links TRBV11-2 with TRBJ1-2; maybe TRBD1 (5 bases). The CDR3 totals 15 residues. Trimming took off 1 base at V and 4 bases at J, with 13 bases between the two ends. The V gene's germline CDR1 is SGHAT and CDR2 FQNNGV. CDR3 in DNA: TGTGCCAGCAGCTTAGGTGGGGGGGTTGTCTATGGCTACACCTTC. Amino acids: CASSLGGGVVYGYTF.

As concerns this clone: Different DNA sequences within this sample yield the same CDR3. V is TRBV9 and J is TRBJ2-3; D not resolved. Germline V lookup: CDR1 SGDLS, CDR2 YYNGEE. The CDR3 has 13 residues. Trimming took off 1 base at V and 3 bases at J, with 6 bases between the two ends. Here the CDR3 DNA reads TGTGCCAGCAGCGTAACCGGGACAGATACGCAGTATTTT. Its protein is CASSVTGTDTQYF.

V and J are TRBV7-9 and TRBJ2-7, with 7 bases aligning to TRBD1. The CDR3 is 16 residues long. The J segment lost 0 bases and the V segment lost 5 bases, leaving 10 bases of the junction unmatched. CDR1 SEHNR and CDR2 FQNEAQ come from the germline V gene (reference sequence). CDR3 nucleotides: TGTGCCAGCAGCAAAACCGGACAGGAAAGCTCCTACGAGCAGTACTTC. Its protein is CASSKTGQESSYEQYF.

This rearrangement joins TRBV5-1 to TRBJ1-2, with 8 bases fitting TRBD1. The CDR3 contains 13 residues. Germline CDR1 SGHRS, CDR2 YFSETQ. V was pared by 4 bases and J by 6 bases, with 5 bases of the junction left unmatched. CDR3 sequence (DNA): TGCGCCAGCAGCACCGGACAGGGAAATGGCTACACCTTC. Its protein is CASSTGQGNGYTF.